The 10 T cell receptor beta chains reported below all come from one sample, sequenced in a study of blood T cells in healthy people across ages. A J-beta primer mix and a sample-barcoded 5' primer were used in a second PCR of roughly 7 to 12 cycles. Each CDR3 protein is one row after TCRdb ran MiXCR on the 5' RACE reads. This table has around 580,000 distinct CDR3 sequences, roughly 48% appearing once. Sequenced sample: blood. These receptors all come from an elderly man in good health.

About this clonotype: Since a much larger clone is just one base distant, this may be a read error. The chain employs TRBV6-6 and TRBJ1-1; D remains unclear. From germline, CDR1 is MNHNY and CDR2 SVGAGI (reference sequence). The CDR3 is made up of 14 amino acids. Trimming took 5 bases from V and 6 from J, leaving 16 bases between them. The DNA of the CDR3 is TGTGCCAGCAGTGCACGACCCGGGGAAGCTGAAGCTTTCTTT. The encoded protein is CASSARPGEAEAFF.

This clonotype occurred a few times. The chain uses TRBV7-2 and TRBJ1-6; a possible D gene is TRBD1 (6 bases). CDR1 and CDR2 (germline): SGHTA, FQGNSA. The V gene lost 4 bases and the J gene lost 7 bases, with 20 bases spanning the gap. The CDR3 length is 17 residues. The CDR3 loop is CASSSTNLGTRNSPLHF. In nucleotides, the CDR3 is TGTGCCAGCAGCTCCACCAACCTCGGGACAAGAAATTCACCCCTCCACTTT.

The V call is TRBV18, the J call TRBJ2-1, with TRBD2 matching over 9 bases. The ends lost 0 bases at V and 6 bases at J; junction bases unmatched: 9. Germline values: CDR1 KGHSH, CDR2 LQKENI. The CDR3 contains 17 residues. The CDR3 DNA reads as TGTGCCAGCTCACCACCCTCAGCGGGGGGATATACCAATGAGCAGTTCTTC. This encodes CASSPPSAGGYTNEQFF. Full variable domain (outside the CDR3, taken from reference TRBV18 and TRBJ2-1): NAGVMQNPRHLVRRRGQEARLRCSPMKGHSHVYWYRQLPEEGLKFMVYLQKENIIDESGMPKERFSAEFPKEGPSILRIQQVVRGDSAAYFCASSPPSAGGYTNEQFFGPGTRLTVL.

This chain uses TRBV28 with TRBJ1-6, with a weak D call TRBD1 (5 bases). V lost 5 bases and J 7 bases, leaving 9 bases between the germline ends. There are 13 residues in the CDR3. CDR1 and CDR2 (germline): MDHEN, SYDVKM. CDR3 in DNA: TGTGCCAGCAGTCATGGGGGGAATTCACCCCTCCACTTT. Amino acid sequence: CASSHGGNSPLHF.

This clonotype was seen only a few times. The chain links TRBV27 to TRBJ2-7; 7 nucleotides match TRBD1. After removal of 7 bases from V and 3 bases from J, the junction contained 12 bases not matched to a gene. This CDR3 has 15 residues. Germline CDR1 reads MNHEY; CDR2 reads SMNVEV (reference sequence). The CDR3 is CASTFLGQSLYEQYF. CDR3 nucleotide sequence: TGTGCCAGCACATTCCTGGGACAGAGCCTCTACGAGCAGTACTTC.

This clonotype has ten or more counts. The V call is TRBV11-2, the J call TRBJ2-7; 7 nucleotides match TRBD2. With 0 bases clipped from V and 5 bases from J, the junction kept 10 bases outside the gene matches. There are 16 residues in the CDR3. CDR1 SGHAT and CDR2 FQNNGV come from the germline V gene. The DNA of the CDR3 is TGTGCCAGCAGCTTAGACTACGGGACTATCGGCGACGAGCAGTACTTC. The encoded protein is CASSLDYGTIGDEQYF.

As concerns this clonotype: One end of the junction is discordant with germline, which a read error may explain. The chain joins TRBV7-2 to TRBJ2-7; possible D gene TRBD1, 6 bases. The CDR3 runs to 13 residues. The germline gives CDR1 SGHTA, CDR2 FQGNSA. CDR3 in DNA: TGTGCCAGCAGCTTAGGACAGGCCTACGAGCTGTACTTC. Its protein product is CASSLGQAYELYF.

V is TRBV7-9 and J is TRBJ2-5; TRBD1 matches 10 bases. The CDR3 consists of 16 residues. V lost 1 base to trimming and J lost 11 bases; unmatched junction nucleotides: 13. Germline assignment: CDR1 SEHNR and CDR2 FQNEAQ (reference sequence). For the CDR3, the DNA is TGTGCCAGCAGCTTAGAAACACGGACAGGGGGGCAGAAGCAGTACTTC. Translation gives CASSLETRTGGQKQYF. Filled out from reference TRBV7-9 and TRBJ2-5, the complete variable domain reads DTGVSQNPRHKITKRGQNVTFRCDPISEHNRLYWYRQTLGQGPEFLTYFQNEAQLEKSRLLSDRFSAERPKGSFSTLEIQRTEQGDSAMYLCASSLETRTGGQKQYFGPGTRLLVL.

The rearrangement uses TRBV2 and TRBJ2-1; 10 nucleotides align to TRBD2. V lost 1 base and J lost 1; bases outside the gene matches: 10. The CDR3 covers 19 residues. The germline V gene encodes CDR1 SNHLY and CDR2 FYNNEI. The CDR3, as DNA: TGTGCCAGCAGTGAAGGAGTGGTAGCGGGGGGACATTCCTACAATGAGCAGTTCTTC. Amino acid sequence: CASSEGVVAGGHSYNEQFF.

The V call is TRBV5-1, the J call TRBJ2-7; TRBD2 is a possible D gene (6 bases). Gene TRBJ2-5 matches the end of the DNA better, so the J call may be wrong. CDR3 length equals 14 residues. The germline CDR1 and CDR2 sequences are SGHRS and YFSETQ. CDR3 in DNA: TGCGCCAGCAGCTCGGCTGGGAGGCCAGAGACCCAGTACTTC. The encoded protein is CASSSAGRPETQYF.